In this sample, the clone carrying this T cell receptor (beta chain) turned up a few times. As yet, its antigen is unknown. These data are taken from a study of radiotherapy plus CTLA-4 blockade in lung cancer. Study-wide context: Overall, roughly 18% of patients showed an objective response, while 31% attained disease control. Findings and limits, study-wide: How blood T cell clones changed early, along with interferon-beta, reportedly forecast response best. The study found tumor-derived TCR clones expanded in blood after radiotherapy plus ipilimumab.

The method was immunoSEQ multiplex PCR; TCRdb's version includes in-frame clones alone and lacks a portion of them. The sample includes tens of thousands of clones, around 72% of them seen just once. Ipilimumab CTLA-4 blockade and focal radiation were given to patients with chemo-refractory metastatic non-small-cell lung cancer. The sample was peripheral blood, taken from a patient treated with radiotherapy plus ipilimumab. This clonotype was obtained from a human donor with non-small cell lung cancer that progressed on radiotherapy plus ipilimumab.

The CDR3 DNA reads TGCGCCAGCAGCCAGAGGGAACTAGCGGGAAGGGGCAATGAGCAGTTCTTC. Translating it yields CASSQRELAGRGNEQFF. The chain carries TRBV4-1 and TRBJ2-1, with 10 positions matching TRBD2. After removal of 3 bases from V and 6 bases from J, the junction contained 11 bases not matched to a gene. The V gene's germline CDR1 is MGHRA and CDR2 YSYEKL. This CDR3 comprises 17 residues.